The 31 T cell receptor beta chains in this list originate from one sample, sequenced in a study of T cells after yellow fever vaccination. TCRdb ran MiXCR on the 5' RACE reads and lists one entry per CDR3 protein. The table has hundreds of thousands of distinct CDR3 sequences, just over 20% seen once; the top ten hold about 16%. The sample was PBMCs, taken less than 25 days after the first yellow fever vaccination. Receptors originate from a man aged 18 to 29 who received the YFV17D yellow fever vaccine.

J is TRBJ1-4 and V is TRBV29-1, with D perhaps TRBD1 (6 bases). Trimming stripped 4 bases from V and 5 bases from J, with 11 bases between. The CDR3 contains 13 residues. Germline V lookup: CDR1 SQVTM, CDR2 ANQGSEA. This chain's CDR3 is CSVAGHPNEKLFF. The CDR3 coding sequence is TGCAGCGTTGCGGGACACCCGAATGAAAAACTGTTTTTT.

In the case of this clonotype: A much larger clone lies one base from this, so it may be a read error. The V gene is TRBV20-1, the J gene TRBJ2-5; no reliable D call. This CDR3 comprises 10 residues. CDR1 is DFQATT, CDR2 SNEGSKA, per germline (reference sequence). Trimming took 6 bases from V and 5 from J, leaving 7 bases between them. The DNA of the CDR3 is TGCAGTGCCCTGAGCGAGACCCAGTACTTC. It translates to CSALSETQYF.

There are a few counts of this clonotype. The chain is built from TRBV7-8 and TRBJ2-7; D is uncertain. Per germline, CDR1 SGHVS and CDR2 FQNEAQ. V lost 4 bases to trimming and J lost 0 bases, with 10 bases between them. The CDR3 loop spans 14 amino acids. CDR3 coding DNA: TGTGCCAGCAGCTCCTTGACTGGCTCCTACGAGCAGTACTTC. It is translated as CASSSLTGSYEQYF.

This clonotype was seen more than once but under ten times. The chain joins TRBV6-5 to TRBJ2-1; the match to TRBD1 covers 8 bases. The V and J ends lost 3 bases and 7 bases, in that order; junction bases with no gene match: 2. This CDR3 spans 13 amino acids. CDR1 MNHEY and CDR2 SVGAGI come from the germline V gene. CDR3 sequence: CASSYRQGNEQFF. The DNA for the CDR3 is TGTGCCAGCAGTTATCGACAGGGGAATGAGCAGTTCTTC.

V gene TRBV5-4 combines with J gene TRBJ2-3, with 10 bases identical to TRBD2. CDR1 is SGHNT and CDR2 is YYREEE in the germline V gene (reference sequence). The CDR3 is made up of 15 amino acids. With V trimmed by 5 bases and J by 1 base, 4 bases remained unmatched. The CDR3 DNA reads as TGTGCCAGCAGACCCGGGACTAGCGGCACAGATACGCAGTATTTT. This gives the protein CASRPGTSGTDTQYF.

The genes are TRBV20-1 and TRBJ2-7, with D perhaps TRBD1 (5 bases). Per germline, CDR1 DFQATT and CDR2 SNEGSKA (reference sequence). V lost 5 bases, J lost 0 bases, and 20 bases lay in between. This CDR3 has 16 residues. This CDR3 is CSARSPAQGSSYEQYV. The CDR3 bases are TGCAGTGCTCGTAGCCCGGCCCAGGGATCCTCCTACGAGCAGTACGTC.

The table lists this clonotype with a few counts. The gene calls are TRBV2 and TRBJ2-1; 8 bases fit TRBD2. The germline gives CDR1 SNHLY, CDR2 FYNNEI. This CDR3 comprises 15 residues. Unmatched junction bases numbered 7, after V lost 5 bases and J lost 4 bases. The CDR3 DNA sequence: TGTGCCAGCAGTCTCACGGGGGGGGATTACAATGAGCAGTTCTTC. Amino acids: CASSLTGGDYNEQFF.

This chain joins TRBV5-1 and TRBJ1-6; maybe TRBD1 (5 bases). Germline V gene sequence: CDR1 SGHRS, CDR2 YFSETQ. This CDR3 comprises 15 residues. V was pared by 0 bases and J by 5 bases, with 9 bases between. The CDR3 sequence: CASSLEGEDNSPLHF. CDR3 bases: TGCGCCAGCAGCTTGGAAGGGGAGGATAATTCACCCCTCCACTTT.

This clonotype appeared many times. The V and J genes are TRBV5-1 and TRBJ2-3; 8 bases are a match to TRBD2. There are 16 residues in the CDR3. In germline, CDR1 is SGHRS, CDR2 YFSETQ. The junction had 8 bases not matched to a gene; V was cut back by 0 bases and J by 5 bases. The CDR3 region is CASSLEYGGAGDTQYF. The DNA of the CDR3 is TGCGCCAGCAGCTTGGAATACGGGGGGGCAGGAGATACGCAGTATTTT.

The V gene is TRBV27, the J gene TRBJ2-5, with D hard to call. This CDR3 contains 15 residues. Trimming removed 3 bases at V and 2 bases at J, with 13 bases between. The germline gives CDR1 MNHEY, CDR2 SMNVEV (reference sequence). CDR3 DNA: TGTGCCAGCAGTTTGACGGTCACAGAACAAGAGACCCAGTACTTC. Amino acid sequence: CASSLTVTEQETQYF.

The chain employs TRBV29-1 and TRBJ2-7, with unresolved D. Trimming took 4 bases from V and 4 from J, leaving 5 bases between them. The CDR3 is 10 amino acids. From germline, CDR1 is SQVTM and CDR2 ANQGSEA. This CDR3 reads CSVADYEQYF. The CDR3 nucleotides read TGCAGCGTTGCCGATTACGAGCAGTACTTC.

This sequence joins TRBV6-5 and TRBJ1-2, with 7 bases fitting TRBD1. Germline trimming cut 4 bases from V and 6 bases from J; bases unmatched to any gene: 8. CDR1 and CDR2 (germline): MNHEY, SVGAGI. This CDR3 is built from 14 residues. CDR3 coding DNA: TGTGCCAGCAGTTCACAGGGGAGTGGAAATGGCTACACCTTC. This codes for CASSSQGSGNGYTF.

This clonotype was counted a few times. CDR3 region: CASSFSSSYNEQFF. CDR3 DNA sequence: TGTGCCAGCAGTTTCTCGAGCTCCTACAATGAGCAGTTCTTC. The chain is built from TRBV12-3 or TRBV12-4 and TRBJ2-1; D unresolved. The CDR3 runs to 14 residues. With 3 bases removed from V and 0 bases from J, the gap between germline ends came to 6 bases.

This clonotype was detected only a few times. This chain links TRBV5-4 with TRBJ1-6; D uncertain. V was clipped by 4 bases and J by 3 bases, with 11 bases between them. Germline V lookup: CDR1 SGHNT, CDR2 YYREEE (reference sequence). The CDR3 has 15 residues. This chain's CDR3 is CASSQDGIYNSPLHF. CDR3 sequence (DNA): TGTGCCAGCAGCCAGGACGGGATCTATAATTCACCCCTCCACTTT.

The chain carries TRBV15 and TRBJ2-5; no clear D gene. The CDR3 length is 14 residues. Trimming pared 5 bases from V and 7 bases from J, leaving 17 bases between. Per germline, CDR1 LNHNV and CDR2 YYDKDF (reference sequence). The DNA of the CDR3 is TGTGCCACCAGCGCCCACATCGGACGGGCGACCCAGTACTTC. Translation: CATSAHIGRATQYF.

The sample holds many counts of this clonotype. This chain uses TRBV30 with TRBJ2-4; D gene ambiguous. V shed 5 bases and J shed 7 bases, with 12 bases lying between them. The germline CDR1 and CDR2 sequences are GTSNPN and SVGIG (reference sequence). The CDR3 length is 12 residues. The CDR3 DNA reads as TGTGCCTGGGGTCAGGACCAGAACATTCAGTACTTC. This encodes CAWGQDQNIQYF.

This clonotype was recorded many times. The J gene is TRBJ2-1, the V gene TRBV19; a weak D match, TRBD1 (6 bases). The V end was cut by 5 bases, the J end by 12 bases, with 17 bases between. The CDR3 length is 13 residues. Germline CDR1 is LNHDA and CDR2 is SQIVND (reference sequence). CDR3 in DNA: TGTGCCAGTAGTGTCGGGACACTACTTACGCAGTTCTTC. Translation: CASSVGTLLTQFF.

This clonotype occurred a few times. V is TRBV7-2 and J is TRBJ1-1, with D tentatively TRBD1 (5 bases). This CDR3 is built from 15 residues. V lost 5 bases, J lost 1 base, and 14 bases lay in between. CDR1 is SGHTA and CDR2 is FQGNSA in the germline V gene. The CDR3 loop is CASSDGRVENTEAFF. The CDR3 region has the DNA TGTGCCAGCAGCGACGGCAGGGTTGAGAACACTGAAGCTTTCTTT.

This chain joins TRBV12-3 or TRBV12-4 and TRBJ2-1; D gene unclear. This CDR3 comprises 15 residues. Trimming removed 1 base at V and 9 bases at J, with 16 bases between. The CDR3 protein is CASSLGTSPGGEQFF. The CDR3 DNA reads as TGTGCCAGCAGTTTAGGGACCTCCCCAGGTGGTGAGCAGTTCTTC.

This clonotype was recorded a few times. The V and J genes are TRBV2 and TRBJ2-1, with no clear D. The CDR3 has 13 amino acids. CDR1 and CDR2 (germline): SNHLY, FYNNEI. Between the trimmed V and J ends, which lost 7 bases and 4 bases, there was a span of 11 bases. The CDR3 DNA sequence: TGTGCCAGCATTCCAACAGATTACAATGAGCAGTTCTTC. Amino acids: CASIPTDYNEQFF.

The CDR3 reads CASSPSDRLNEKLFF. In nucleotides, the CDR3 is TGTGCCAGCAGTCCCTCCGACAGGCTTAATGAAAAACTGTTTTTT. This chain joins TRBV3-1 and TRBJ1-4; perhaps TRBD1 as D (6 bases). V dropped 6 bases and J dropped 4 bases, with 15 bases sitting between them. The CDR3 contains 15 residues. Germline V gene data show CDR1 as LGHDT and CDR2 as YNNKEL (reference sequence).

This clonotype was counted many times. The chain carries TRBV3-1 and TRBJ1-1, with D unresolved. V lost 3 bases and J lost 1, with 3 bases in between. CDR1 and CDR2 (germline): LGHDT, YNNKEL (reference sequence). This CDR3 region has 12 residues. CDR3 loop: CASSQANTEAFF. For the CDR3, the DNA is TGTGCCAGCAGCCAGGCGAACACTGAAGCTTTCTTT.

The rearrangement joins TRBV4-1 to TRBJ1-1, with TRBD1 identical over 7 bases. The germline CDR1 and CDR2 sequences are MGHRA and YSYEKL. There are 16 residues in the CDR3. V lost 5 bases to trimming and J lost 1 base; unmatched junction nucleotides: 10. CDR3 DNA sequence: TGCGCCAGCAGCTCCAGGACAGGTGTACAGAACACTGAAGCTTTCTTT. Translation: CASSSRTGVQNTEAFF.

This clonotype showed up just a few times. The chain couples TRBV20-1 to TRBJ2-1; 12 bases align to TRBD2. Looked up from germline, CDR1 is DFQATT and CDR2 is SNEGSKA (reference sequence). The J segment lost 7 bases and the V segment lost 5 bases, leaving 9 bases of the junction unmatched. The CDR3 consists of 15 residues. The CDR3, as DNA: TGCAGTGCTCCTAACCCTAGCGGGGGGGCAAATGAGCAGTTCTTC. Protein: CSAPNPSGGANEQFF.

This clonotype was seen only a few times. The chain links TRBV12-3 or TRBV12-4 to TRBJ2-2; weak D call: TRBD1 (6 bases). Trimming left V 6 bases short and J 6 bases short, with 14 bases between. The CDR3 loop spans 14 amino acids. This chain's CDR3 is CASRPAPGAGELFF. The DNA of the CDR3 is TGTGCCAGCAGACCCGCCCCAGGGGCCGGGGAGCTGTTTTTT.

In this sample, this clonotype turned up a few times. The chain links TRBV28 to TRBJ1-5; D unclear. The CDR3 consists of 12 residues. The ends were cut back, 7 bases at V and 5 bases at J, with 9 bases in the middle. Germline V gives CDR1 MDHEN, CDR2 SYDVKM. The CDR3 sequence is CASNILYQPQHF. The CDR3 DNA reads as TGTGCCAGCAACATATTATATCAGCCCCAGCATTTT.

There are many counts of this clonotype. The chain carries TRBV11-2 and TRBJ2-7; perhaps D is TRBD1 or TRBD2 (5 bases each). From germline, CDR1 is SGHAT and CDR2 FQNNGV. With 4 bases removed from V and 0 bases from J, the gap between germline ends came to 13 bases. CDR3 length: 15 amino acids. CDR3 region: CASSSISGTSYEQYF. CDR3 in DNA: TGTGCCAGCAGCTCGATTTCCGGGACCTCCTACGAGCAGTACTTC.

This chain uses TRBV6-5 with TRBJ2-7; 13 positions agree with TRBD2. Trimming at V came to 4 bases and at J to 2 bases, leaving 2 bases not matched to a gene. The CDR3 consists of 15 residues. Germline CDR1 reads MNHEY; CDR2 reads SVGAGI. CDR3 sequence reads: CASSWTSGGPYEQYF. DNA for the CDR3: TGTGCCAGCAGTTGGACTAGCGGGGGACCCTACGAGCAGTACTTC.

This clonotype showed up many times. The rearrangement links TRBV12-3 or TRBV12-4 to TRBJ1-2; D remains unclear. The CDR3 runs 13 residues. V lost 6 bases to trimming and J lost 1 base, with 9 bases between them. This CDR3 is CASSPRGNYGYTF. CDR3 in DNA: TGTGCCAGCAGCCCCCGCGGTAACTATGGCTACACCTTC.

The chain recombines TRBV20-1 with TRBJ2-7; no clear D. Germline lookup yields CDR1 DFQATT and CDR2 SNEGSKA (reference sequence). Trimming removed 5 bases at V and 9 bases at J, with 11 bases between. The CDR3 totals 10 residues. The CDR3 protein is CSAGKRGQYF. CDR3 coding DNA: TGCAGTGCTGGAAAACGAGGGCAGTACTTC.

This chain uses TRBV4-1 with TRBJ1-1; D is ambiguous. The V and J ends lost 4 bases and 2 bases respectively, with 14 bases between them. The germline V gene encodes CDR1 MGHRA and CDR2 YSYEKL. CDR3 length: 15 residues. Here the CDR3 reads CASSRLAVPNTEAFF. DNA of the CDR3: TGCGCCAGCAGCCGGCTCGCCGTACCCAACACTGAAGCTTTCTTT.